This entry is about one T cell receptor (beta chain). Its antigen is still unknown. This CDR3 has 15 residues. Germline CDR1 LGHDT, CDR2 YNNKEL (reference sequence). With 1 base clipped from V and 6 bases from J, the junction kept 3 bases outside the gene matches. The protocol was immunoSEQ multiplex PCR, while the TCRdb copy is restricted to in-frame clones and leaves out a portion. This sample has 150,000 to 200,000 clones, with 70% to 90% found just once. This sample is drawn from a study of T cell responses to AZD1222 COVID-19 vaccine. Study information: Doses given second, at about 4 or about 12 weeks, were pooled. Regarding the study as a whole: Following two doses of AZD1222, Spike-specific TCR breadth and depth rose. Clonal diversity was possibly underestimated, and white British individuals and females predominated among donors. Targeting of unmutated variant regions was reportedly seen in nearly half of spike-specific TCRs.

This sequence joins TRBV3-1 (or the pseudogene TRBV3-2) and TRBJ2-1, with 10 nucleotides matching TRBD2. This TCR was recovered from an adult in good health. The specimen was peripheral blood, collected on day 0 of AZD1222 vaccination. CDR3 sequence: CASSQASGGANEQFF. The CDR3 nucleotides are TGTGCCAGCAGCCAAGCCAGCGGGGGGGCCAATGAGCAGTTCTTC.